This TCR beta chain was recorded in a study of blood T cell repertoires in COVID-19 (dated by TCRdb to about 2020). A note on the overall study: Collaborator samples came from the United States, Italy and Spain and covered acute and convalescent phases of COVID-19. Sample metadata almost always included a de-identified subject ID, COVID-19 status, age in years and sex. Samples came from the ongoing ImmuneRACE study (first 160 participants) plus 1,254 subjects from 6 global collaborators. HLA class I and class II types, where available, came from metadata supplied by the sample provider rather than from assay-based typing. The repertoires were released in a freely available public database intended as a resource for research on the immune response to SARS-CoV-2. Deeply sampled blood TCRbeta repertoires from subjects exposed to, actively infected with, or recovered from COVID-19 were included in the dataset. The prospective study material was composed of cDNA or gDNA derived from T cells, B-cell-depleted T cells, or PBMCs. What the work shows at the level of the full study, not this receptor alone: How much clinical and demographic metadata was included differed by source and by participant, and the metadata was provided uncurated.

The germline V gene yields SGDLS for CDR1 and YYNGEE for CDR2. A distance of 19 bases separates the germline ends of V and J, which lose 3 bases and 4 bases respectively. Its CDR3 holds 16 amino acids, cysteine through phenylalanine. Here the CDR3 DNA is all that survives: 48 bases in frame from base 1. Collaborating institutions collected whole blood in K2EDTA tubes following their own protocols. For TCRbeta analysis, collaborator samples were shipped as frozen whole blood, as isolated PBMCs, or as DNA extracted from either sample type. A note on this clone: It lacks a known antigen. No much larger clonotype is one base removed from it; base qualities were not supplied.

TCRbeta CDR3 regions were amplified from genomic DNA by means of the immunoSEQ Assay, a bias-controlled multiplex PCR. Per the original workflow: Nucleated cell counts per sample were estimated from amplification of reference gene primers within the assay. To quantify the absolute abundance of each unique TCRbeta CDR3 rearrangement, sequence reads were collapsed and filtered. For each sample, productive Simpson clonality was calculated as the square root of Simpson's diversity index over productive rearrangements. In TCRdb, the immuneACCESS table is reduced to in-frame sequences with V and J assigned. These tables do not hold every clone; where another copy was compared, an unresolved V gene accounts for under half, and the others remain unexplained. From that table come the V and J calls and clone size; the DNA was used to work out D and trimming. In all, the sample holds tens of thousands of clones, and around 94% of those were seen once. Clones ranked in the top ten supply about 6.3% of the sample.

In this chain, TRBV9 is recombined with TRBJ1-1; the D gene remains uncertain. Sequencing input: peripheral blood. This TCR derives from a woman aged 55-69 years with active COVID-19. The CDR3 region has the sequence CASSALPQVRGTEAFF. The base sequence is TGTGCCAGCAGCGCCCTCCCCCAAGTTAGAGGCACTGAAGCTTTCTTT. Joined to the reference TRBV9 and TRBJ1-1 proteins, this CDR3 gives the full variable domain: DSGVTQTPKHLITATGQRVTLRCSPRSGDLSVYWYQQSLDQGLQFLIQYYNGEERAKGNILERFSAQQFPDLHSELNLSSLELGDSALYFCASSALPQVRGTEAFFGQGTRLTVV.